The clone carrying this T cell receptor (beta chain) showed up just once. The data originate from a study of blood T cell repertoires in COVID-19. In the study overall: The samples span acute and convalescent COVID-19 from the United States, Italy and Spain. Sample material is recorded as cDNA or gDNA derived from T cells, B-cell-depleted T cells, or PBMCs.

Sequencing used immunoSEQ multiplex PCR; TCRdb keeps in-frame clones, though not all of them. The sample has 200,000 to 250,000 clones, around 80% seen once. The junction had 4 bases not matched to a gene; V was cut back by 7 bases and J by 2 bases. The length of the CDR3 is 15 residues. Germline assignment: CDR1 SGHAT and CDR2 FQNNGV. This sequence was found in a human donor in a cohort sampled during active COVID-19. Input material: peripheral blood. The rearrangement uses TRBV11-2 and TRBJ2-2, with TRBD2 matching 10 bases. The CDR3 is CASNLLAGNTGELFF. The CDR3, as DNA: TGTGCCAGCAATCTACTAGCGGGAAACACCGGGGAGCTGTTTTTT.